These 27 T cell receptor beta chains were all obtained from the same sample, sequenced in a study of blood T cell repertoires in COVID-19. This table comes from immunoSEQ multiplex PCR, and its TCRdb copy is limited to in-frame clones, with some not included. This sample has a few hundred thousand clones, with around 85% found just once. Specimen: peripheral blood. All receptors derive from a human donor with COVID-19, enrolled during active disease. The donor label of this sample is uncertain.

The chain joins TRBV4-1 to TRBJ2-2; the D gene is possibly TRBD2 (5 bases). V gave up 4 bases and J gave up 3 bases, with 18 bases separating them. The CDR3 has 17 amino acids. The germline V gene has CDR1 MGHRA and CDR2 YSYEKL. CDR3 region: CASSRSWELADTGELFF. As DNA, the CDR3 is TGCGCCAGCAGCCGGTCGTGGGAGCTAGCAGACACCGGGGAGCTGTTTTTT.

The chain carries TRBV30 and TRBJ1-2; a weak D match, TRBD1 (5 bases). Germline CDR1 reads GTSNPN; CDR2 reads SVGIG (reference sequence). V lost 4 bases to trimming and J lost 8 bases, with 14 bases between them. The CDR3 length is 12 residues. The CDR3 loop is CAWNRRLMGYTF. In nucleotides, the CDR3 is TGTGCCTGGAACAGGAGACTTATGGGCTACACCTTC.

Only a few counts were recorded for this clone. The gene calls are TRBV18 and TRBJ1-1; a weak D match, TRBD1 (5 bases). The CDR3 runs to 13 residues. V was cut by 4 bases and J by 5 bases, with 11 bases left in between. Germline V gene lookup returns CDR1 KGHSH and CDR2 LQKENI. CDR3 sequence reads: CASSQGVWTEAFF. DNA for the CDR3: TGTGCCAGCTCACAAGGGGTTTGGACTGAAGCTTTCTTT.

This chain joins TRBV19 and TRBJ2-1; D gene ambiguous. Germline V gene sequence: CDR1 LNHDA, CDR2 SQIVND (reference sequence). The length of the CDR3 is 15 residues. Trimming took off 1 base at V and 0 bases at J, with 7 bases between the two ends. DNA of the CDR3: TGTGCCAGTAGTATAGGGAGAAACTCCTACAATGAGCAGTTCTTC. Translated: CASSIGRNSYNEQFF.

The V and J genes are TRBV25-1 and TRBJ2-7, with D possibly being TRBD1 (5 bases). There are 14 residues in the CDR3. The V gene lost 3 bases and the J gene lost 7 bases, with 16 bases spanning the gap. Germline-derived CDR1 and CDR2 are MGHDK and SYGVNS. CDR3 sequence (DNA): TGTGCCAGCAGTGATTTTCAGGGATGGGAAGAGCAGTACTTC. Translation: CASSDFQGWEEQYF.

This chain uses TRBV10-3 with TRBJ2-7, with TRBD1 matching 9 bases. This CDR3 is built from 14 residues. V dropped 4 bases and J dropped 1; count of bases not matched to a gene: 2. Germline CDR1 is ENHRY and CDR2 is SYGVKD. The CDR3 loop is CAISAGQGSYEQYF. The CDR3 DNA follows: TGTGCCATCAGTGCAGGACAGGGGTCCTACGAGCAGTACTTC.

V is TRBV11-2 and J is TRBJ1-5; D gene unclear. The CDR3 extends over 13 amino acids. Trimming took 3 bases from V and 1 from J, leaving 4 bases between them. Germline V gene data show CDR1 as SGHAT and CDR2 as FQNNGV. Here the CDR3 reads CASSFGSNQPQHF. The CDR3 nucleotides are TGTGCCAGCAGCTTCGGGAGCAATCAGCCCCAGCATTTT.

V gene TRBV11-3 combines with J gene TRBJ2-1; a weak D match, TRBD2 (6 bases). This CDR3 contains 13 residues. Per the germline V gene, CDR1 is SGHNT and CDR2 is YENEEA. V dropped 5 bases and J dropped 6 bases, with 11 bases sitting between them. The CDR3 DNA is TGTGCCAGCAGCCGGGACTCAGTCAATGAGCAGTTCTTC. Amino acids: CASSRDSVNEQFF.

V usage is TRBV7-2 and J usage is TRBJ1-4, with D maybe TRBD1 (5 bases). V lost 0 bases, J lost 8 bases, and 10 bases lay in between. Germline CDR1 and CDR2: SGHTA and FQGNSA. The CDR3 contains 14 residues. CDR3 residues: CASSLAMGGEKLFF. For the CDR3, the DNA is TGTGCCAGCAGCTTAGCGATGGGGGGAGAAAAACTGTTTTTT.

V gene TRBV5-6 combines with J gene TRBJ2-5, with 10 bases lining up with TRBD2. The CDR3 runs 18 residues. Germline V lookup: CDR1 SGHDT, CDR2 YYEEEE. Trimming removed 2 bases from V and 5 bases from J; junction bases left unmatched: 15. DNA for the CDR3: TGTGCCAGCAGCTTAAACGTTCGGATAGCGGGAGGTTTGGAGACCCAGTACTTC. It yields the protein CASSLNVRIAGGLETQYF.

This clone was seen more than once but under ten times. The chain has TRBV29-1 and TRBJ2-7; 8 bases line up with TRBD1. V gave up 6 bases and J gave up 2 bases; unmatched junction bases: 0. Germline V gene sequence: CDR1 SQVTM, CDR2 ANQGSEA. CDR3 length: 11 residues. The CDR3 DNA follows: TGCAGCGTGGGACAGGCCTACGAGCAGTACTTC. It codes for CSVGQAYEQYF.

The chain combines TRBV27 with TRBJ2-1, with D maybe TRBD1 (8 bases). The V end was cut by 10 bases, the J end by 6 bases, with 16 bases between. The CDR3 has 13 residues. Germline CDR1 MNHEY, CDR2 SMNVEV (reference sequence). The CDR3 bases are TGTGCCACTTCGGACAGGGAGGGCAATGAGCAGTTCTTC. Its translation is CATSDREGNEQFF.

This clone was counted a single time. The J gene is TRBJ2-7, the V gene TRBV6-2 or TRBV6-3; the match to TRBD1 covers 9 bases. This CDR3 spans 17 amino acids. V dropped 6 bases and J dropped 9; count of bases not matched to a gene: 21. Germline assignment: CDR1 MNHEY and CDR2 SVGEGT. As DNA, the CDR3 is TGTGCCAGCAGCCGGGGGACAGGGACGGTGCTTTTCGACTTGCAGTACTTC. This encodes CASSRGTGTVLFDLQYF.

The chain employs TRBV7-9 and TRBJ1-4; maybe TRBD1 (5 bases). Germline assignment: CDR1 SEHNR and CDR2 FQNEAQ (reference sequence). The V and J ends lost 6 bases and 5 bases respectively, with 16 bases between them. The CDR3 is made up of 15 amino acids. The CDR3 region has the DNA TGTGCCAGCAGACCGAACGGACGGGGGAATGAAAAACTGTTTTTT. It specifies CASRPNGRGNEKLFF.

The V call is TRBV5-4, the J call TRBJ1-6; D gene uncertain. V was shortened by 0 bases and J by 15 bases, with 10 bases between the two germline ends. This CDR3 has 12 residues. Germline V gene lookup returns CDR1 SGHNT and CDR2 YYREEE (reference sequence). CDR3 nucleotides: TGTGCCAGCAGCTTGGACCGGGAAGGCCTCCACTTT. Protein product: CASSLDREGLHF.

The chain carries TRBV6-6 and TRBJ2-1, with 13 bases fitting TRBD2. V lost 6 bases to trimming and J lost 7 bases; unmatched junction nucleotides: 24. Germline loops: CDR1 MNHNY, CDR2 SVGAGI (reference sequence). CDR3 length: 21 amino acids. CDR3 loop: CASSTGGGGLAGSPVLNEQFF. The CDR3 DNA reads as TGTGCCAGCAGCACAGGGGGTGGGGGACTAGCGGGAAGCCCCGTCCTAAATGAGCAGTTCTTC.

This chain joins TRBV29-1 and TRBJ2-1; possible D gene TRBD2, 6 bases. The ends were cut back, 8 bases at V and 4 bases at J, with 18 bases in the middle. Germline CDR1 SQVTM, CDR2 ANQGSEA. This CDR3 has 14 amino acids. CDR3 nucleotide sequence: TGCAGCCTCTCCGGGGGAGCCGAGTACAATGAGCAGTTCTTC. It codes for CSLSGGAEYNEQFF.

This chain joins TRBV5-4 and TRBJ2-5, with 9 bases matching TRBD1. Per the germline V gene, CDR1 is SGHNT and CDR2 is YYREEE (reference sequence). The CDR3 is 14 residues long. The V segment lost 4 bases and the J segment 5 bases; nucleotides outside the gene matches: 6. The CDR3 region is CASSPRDRVETQYF. In DNA, the CDR3 is TGTGCCAGCAGCCCCCGGGACAGGGTGGAGACCCAGTACTTC.

This clone was seen once. The chain carries TRBV19 and TRBJ1-3; no reliable D call. Germline CDR1 and CDR2: LNHDA and SQIVND (reference sequence). The CDR3 covers 15 residues. With 2 bases removed from V and 3 bases from J, the gap between germline ends came to 11 bases. CDR3 in amino acids: CASSITPGFGNTIYF. The CDR3 DNA reads as TGTGCCAGTAGTATAACACCCGGGTTTGGAAACACCATATATTTT.

The chain couples TRBV6-5 to TRBJ2-1; D not certain. Trimming stripped 2 bases from V and 2 bases from J, with 10 bases between. The CDR3 loop spans 15 amino acids. The germline gives CDR1 MNHEY, CDR2 SVGAGI. This chain's CDR3 is CASSYLEMAYNEQFF. CDR3 sequence (DNA): TGTGCCAGCAGTTACCTCGAGATGGCCTACAATGAGCAGTTCTTC.

This rearrangement joins TRBV28 to TRBJ1-3, with 7 bases aligning to TRBD1. Trimming cost V 6 bases and J 4 bases; bases outside gene matches: 6. There are 14 residues in the CDR3. From germline, CDR1 is MDHEN and CDR2 SYDVKM. In DNA, the CDR3 is TGTGCCAGCAGAGCGACAGGGATCGGAAACACCATATATTTT. Residues: CASRATGIGNTIYF. Filled out from reference TRBV28 and TRBJ1-3, the complete variable domain reads DVKVTQSSRYLVKRTGEKVFLECVQDMDHENMFWYRQDPGLGLRLIYFSYDVKMKEKGDIPEGYSVSREKKERFSLILESASTNQTSMYLCASRATGIGNTIYFGEGSWLTVV.

The genes are TRBV29-1 and TRBJ2-3; a weak D match, TRBD1 (5 bases). Trimming stripped 7 bases from V and 3 bases from J, with 14 bases between. Germline CDR1 and CDR2: SQVTM and ANQGSEA. The CDR3 is 13 amino acids. For the CDR3, the DNA is TGCAGCGCTGCAGATGCAGGGACAGATACGCAGTATTTT. Translated: CSAADAGTDTQYF.

This rearrangement joins TRBV11-2 to TRBJ2-5, with 8 nucleotides matching TRBD2. Germline V gives CDR1 SGHAT, CDR2 FQNNGV. Trimming at V came to 2 bases and at J to 5 bases, leaving 1 base not matched to a gene. The CDR3 is 13 amino acids. CDR3 DNA: TGTGCCAGCAGCTTATCGGGAGGGGAGACCCAGTACTTC. Amino acid sequence: CASSLSGGETQYF.

This sequence joins TRBV19 and TRBJ1-1; D remains unclear. In germline, CDR1 is LNHDA, CDR2 SQIVND (reference sequence). The CDR3 loop spans 13 amino acids. V was clipped by 5 bases and J by 10 bases, with 17 bases between them. This chain's CDR3 is CASSFGGPSPAFF. CDR3 DNA: TGTGCCAGTAGTTTTGGTGGGCCCTCACCAGCTTTCTTT. Based on the CDR3 plus reference TRBV19 and TRBJ1-1, the full variable domain is DGGITQSPKYLFRKEGQNVTLSCEQNLNHDAMYWYRQDPGQGLRLIYYSQIVNDFQKGDIAEGYSVSREKKESFPLTVTSAQKNPTAFYLCASSFGGPSPAFFGQGTRLTVV.

The chain recombines TRBV28 with TRBJ2-1; TRBD2 matches 10 bases. Germline V gives CDR1 MDHEN, CDR2 SYDVKM. This CDR3 spans 16 amino acids. The trim removed 6 bases at V and 7 bases at J, leaving 12 bases unmatched. The CDR3 loop reads CASRPALAGVRNEQFF. For the CDR3, the DNA is TGTGCCAGCAGACCTGCCCTAGCGGGAGTTCGAAATGAGCAGTTCTTC.

The genes are TRBV9 and TRBJ2-1; the D is unclear. This CDR3 is 11 amino acids long. Trimming removed 0 bases from V and 8 bases from J, with 3 bases in between. CDR1 and CDR2 (germline): SGDLS, YYNGEE. CDR3 coding DNA: TGTGCCAGCAGCGTAGCGGATGAGCAGTTCTTC. Its protein is CASSVADEQFF.

The J gene is TRBJ1-1, the V gene TRBV28, with D possibly TRBD1 on 5 matching bases. The CDR3 totals 15 residues. V was pared by 5 bases and J by 1 base, with 14 bases between. CDR1 and CDR2 (germline): MDHEN, SYDVKM. This CDR3 reads CASSTLGGANTEAFF. Here the CDR3 DNA reads TGTGCCAGCAGTACTCTGGGCGGGGCGAACACTGAAGCTTTCTTT.